One and the same sample provided the 8 T cell receptor beta chains below, sequenced in a study of T-cell memory formation after mild COVID-19. MiXCR, run by TCRdb on the 5' RACE reads, gives a single entry per CDR3 protein. The sample records some 280,000 distinct CDR3 sequences, around 15% being singletons. Sequenced sample: PBMCs or a T cell subset sorted from them (not recorded which). The receptors derive from a man between 18 and 35 years old who had mild COVID-19 (a few samples of this study predate the infection). Cell type and time point are not known.

The chain couples TRBV11-2 to TRBJ2-7; unclear D gene. Germline assignment: CDR1 SGHAT and CDR2 FQNNGV. V was clipped by 6 bases and J by 4 bases, with 13 bases between them. This CDR3 is 13 amino acids long. For the CDR3, the DNA is TGTGCCAGCAGGGAACCAGGTTTTTACGAGCAGTACGTC. Protein sequence: CASREPGFYEQYV.

Many counts were recorded for this clonotype. For the CDR3, the DNA is TGCAGTGCTAGAGCGGGGGGTGTCCAAGAGACCCAGTACTTC. This translates into CSARAGGVQETQYF. This chain links TRBV20-1 with TRBJ2-5; 7 bases align to TRBD2. The germline V gene has CDR1 DFQATT and CDR2 SNEGSKA (reference sequence). Trimming cost V 1 base and J 1 base; bases outside gene matches: 3. The CDR3 is 14 amino acids.

This clonotype was recorded a few times. CDR3 protein: CASYGTGSGYTF. CDR3 in DNA: TGTGCCAGTTACGGGACGGGGTCCGGCTACACCTTC. The V call is TRBV9, the J call TRBJ1-2; perhaps TRBD1 as D (5 bases). The germline V gene has CDR1 SGDLS and CDR2 YYNGEE. Trimming cost V 8 bases and J 8 bases, with 16 bases left between them. The CDR3 extends over 12 amino acids. Based on the CDR3 plus reference TRBV9 and TRBJ1-2, the full variable domain is DSGVTQTPKHLITATGQRVTLRCSPRSGDLSVYWYQQSLDQGLQFLIQYYNGEERAKGNILERFSAQQFPDLHSELNLSSLELGDSALYFCASYGTGSGYTFGSGTRLTVV.

This chain joins TRBV5-1 and TRBJ2-7; TRBD2 might be the D (7 bases). Deletions cut 2 bases from V and 5 bases from J, with 11 bases between. This CDR3 is 13 amino acids long. Per the germline V gene, CDR1 is SGHRS and CDR2 is YFSETQ. DNA for the CDR3: TGCGCCAGCAGCTTAACAGGGAGGGACGAGCAGTACTTC. The encoded protein is CASSLTGRDEQYF.

There are a few counts of this clonotype. The V gene is TRBV12-3 or TRBV12-4, the J gene TRBJ2-5; the match to TRBD1 covers 7 bases. The CDR3 has 14 amino acids. V gave up 6 bases and J gave up 2 bases; unmatched junction bases: 6. The CDR3 reads CASRLWGQQETQYF. The CDR3 coding sequence is TGTGCCAGCAGGCTGTGGGGACAGCAAGAGACCCAGTACTTC.

This clonotype was seen a few times. The V gene is TRBV7-3, the J gene TRBJ2-3; TRBD2 matches at 10 bases. The CDR3 totals 14 residues. Germline values: CDR1 SGHTA, CDR2 FQGTGA. V trimming: 8 bases; J trimming: 5 bases; junction bases outside the gene matches: 7. CDR3 DNA sequence: TGTGCCAGCGGGCTAGCGGGGGATCGAGATACGCAGTATTTT. Encoded protein: CASGLAGDRDTQYF. Filled out from reference TRBV7-3 and TRBJ2-3, the complete variable domain reads GAGVSQTPSNKVTEKGKYVELRCDPISGHTALYWYRQSLGQGPEFLIYFQGTGAADDSGLPNDRFFAVRPEGSVSTLKIQRTERGDSAVYLCASGLAGDRDTQYFGPGTRLTVL.

The CDR3 nucleotides are TGTGCCAGCAGTGAACAGGAAGGATCACCCCTCCACTTT. It translates to CASSEQEGSPLHF. This chain joins TRBV25-1 and TRBJ1-6; D is ambiguous. Per germline, CDR1 MGHDK and CDR2 SYGVNS. This CDR3 comprises 13 residues. The V gene lost 2 bases and the J gene lost 10 bases, with 9 bases spanning the gap.

The rearrangement links TRBV6-1 to TRBJ1-1, with D unclear. The CDR3 is 15 residues long. CDR1 MNHNS and CDR2 SASEGT come from the germline V gene. V lost 4 bases to trimming and J lost 4 bases, with 16 bases between them. The CDR3 spells CASSGPGRPSTEAFF. For the CDR3, the DNA is TGTGCCAGCAGTGGTCCCGGGCGTCCTAGCACTGAAGCTTTCTTT.